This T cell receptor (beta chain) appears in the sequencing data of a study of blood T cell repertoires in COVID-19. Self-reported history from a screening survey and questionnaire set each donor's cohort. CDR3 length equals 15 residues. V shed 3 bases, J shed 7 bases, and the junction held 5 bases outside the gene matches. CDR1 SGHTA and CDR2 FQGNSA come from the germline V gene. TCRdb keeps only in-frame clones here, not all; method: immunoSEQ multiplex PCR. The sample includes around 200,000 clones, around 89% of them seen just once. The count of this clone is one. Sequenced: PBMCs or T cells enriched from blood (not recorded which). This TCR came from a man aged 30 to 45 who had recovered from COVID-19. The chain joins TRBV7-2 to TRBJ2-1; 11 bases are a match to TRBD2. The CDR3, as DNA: TGTGCCAGCAGCTTGACTAGCGGGAAGGGTAATGAGCAGTTCTTC. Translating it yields CASSLTSGKGNEQFF.